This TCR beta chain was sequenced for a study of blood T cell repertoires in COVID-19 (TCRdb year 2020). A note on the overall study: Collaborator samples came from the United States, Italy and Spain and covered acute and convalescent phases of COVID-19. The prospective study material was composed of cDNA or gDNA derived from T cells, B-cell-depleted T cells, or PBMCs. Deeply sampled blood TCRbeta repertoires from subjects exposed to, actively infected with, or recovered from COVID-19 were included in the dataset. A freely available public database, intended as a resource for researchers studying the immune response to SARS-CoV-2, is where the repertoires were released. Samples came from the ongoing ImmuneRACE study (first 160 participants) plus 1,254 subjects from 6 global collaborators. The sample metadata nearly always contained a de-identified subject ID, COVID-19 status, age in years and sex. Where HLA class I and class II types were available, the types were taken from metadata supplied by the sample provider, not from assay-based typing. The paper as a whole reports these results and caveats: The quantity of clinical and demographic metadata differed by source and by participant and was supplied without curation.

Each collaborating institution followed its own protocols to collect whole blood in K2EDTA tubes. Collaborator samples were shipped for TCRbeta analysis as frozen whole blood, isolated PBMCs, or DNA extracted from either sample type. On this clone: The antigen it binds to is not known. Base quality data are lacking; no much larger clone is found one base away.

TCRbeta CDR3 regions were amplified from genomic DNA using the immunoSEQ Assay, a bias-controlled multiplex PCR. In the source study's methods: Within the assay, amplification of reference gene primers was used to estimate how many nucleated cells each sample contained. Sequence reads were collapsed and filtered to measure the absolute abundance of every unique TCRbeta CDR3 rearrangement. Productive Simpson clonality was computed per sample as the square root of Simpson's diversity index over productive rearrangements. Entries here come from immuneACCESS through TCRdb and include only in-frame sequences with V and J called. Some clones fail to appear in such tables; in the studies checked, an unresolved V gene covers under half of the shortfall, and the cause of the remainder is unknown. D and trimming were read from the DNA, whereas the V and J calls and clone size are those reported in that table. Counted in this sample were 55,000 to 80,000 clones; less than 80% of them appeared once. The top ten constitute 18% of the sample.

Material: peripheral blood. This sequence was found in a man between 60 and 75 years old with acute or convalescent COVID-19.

The sequence in DNA is TGTGCCATCAGTTTTCGCGAAAGGCAGTACTTC. Its product reads: CAISFRERQYF. Recombination joined TRBV10-3 with TRBJ2-7; the D gene cannot be named for sure. The CDR3 goes from the cysteine to the phenylalanine over 11 residues. CDR3 DNA only is kept here, 33 bases in frame from base 1. V and J lose 5 bases and 9 bases, and a span of 11 bases separates them. Based on the germline V gene, the CDR1 and CDR2 sequences are ENHRY and SYGVKD.